The T cell receptor (beta chain) under discussion was sequenced for a study of cytomegalovirus exposure and HLA in healthy donors. PCR primers comprised 60 Vbeta and 13 Jbeta primers. Some clones are missing from TCRdb's copy, which holds only in-frame ones; the method was immunoSEQ multiplex PCR. The data hold approximately 180,000 clones, with roughly 80% observed a single time. Details on this clone: The antigen remains unidentified.

Germline assignment: CDR1 SGDLS and CDR2 YYNGEE. V shed 4 bases, J shed 2 bases, and the junction held 8 bases outside the gene matches. The CDR3 extends over 15 amino acids. General observations from the study: Later, TCR association rates were found to vary by HLA locus, highest for DRB1 and lowest for HLA-C. In a later analysis, common viral pathogens appeared linked to several of the most significant clusters.

The rearrangement uses TRBV9 and TRBJ2-7; 8 bases are shared with TRBD1. The sequence was obtained from a woman in her forties or fifties in good health and CMV-seronegative. Sequences were obtained from PBMCs. The CDR3 sequence: CASSIQGDKAYEQYF. The CDR3, as DNA: TGTGCCAGCAGCATACAGGGGGATAAGGCCTACGAGCAGTACTTC.